This T cell receptor (beta chain) comes out of a study of molecular identifiers for immune sequencing clone quantification. Study as a whole: Replicate runs used RNA from roughly 20,000 or 100,000 naive CD8 cells, which was split five ways into aliquots, and four of those aliquots were then sequenced. Study-wide points: Detection of one spiked Jurkat cell's TCR RNA reportedly worked in about a million naive cells.

Previously published methods and listed TCR primers were used for the bulk TCR libraries. From the PCR reads, TCRdb called clonotypes with MiXCR, one entry per CDR3 protein. The sample includes just under 650,000 distinct CDR3 sequences, just under 20% seen only once; the top ten take roughly 0.9%. The sorting of naive CD8 T cells used the CD8+CD4-CCR7+CD45RA+ phenotype. Germline CDR1 reads LGHDT; CDR2 reads YNNKEL (reference sequence). CDR3 size: 17 residues. Concerning this clonotype itself: Its cognate antigen is unknown. Just one base apart from a much larger clone, this may be a read error.

Sequenced input: naive CD8+ T cells from blood, with Jurkat cell RNA spiked in. As for subset: FACS-sorted CD8+CD4-CCR7+CD45RA+ naive T cells. The receptor comes from a human donor in good health. Some libraries in this study had Jurkat cell RNA spiked in. The gene calls are TRBV3-1 and TRBJ2-3; the D gene is possibly TRBD1 (5 bases). The CDR3: CVSSPLFGASSTDTQYF. The CDR3 DNA follows: TGTGTCAGCAGCCCGCTGTTTGGGGCCTCCTCCACAGATACGCAGTATTTT.